The clone carrying this T cell receptor beta chain was found many times. The antigen is not known. The method for making cDNA was 5'RACE, and it used 10-nucleotide random UMIs. Via MiXCR, TCRdb re-called the 5' RACE reads, giving one row per CDR3 protein. The table lists about 66,000 distinct CDR3 sequences, almost 3.5% of them singletons, with approximately 3.7% in the top ten. The CDR3 consists of 12 residues. Looked up from germline, CDR1 is SGHDT and CDR2 is YYEEEE. Trimming left V 1 base short and J 7 bases short, with 6 bases between. This sample was taken from a study of neurological immune-mediated disorders. General study findings and limits: The multiple sclerosis repertoire cluster showed no association with any clinical or MRI feature. The authors stated that larger cohorts are needed. In HTLV-1-associated myelopathy, TCR clonal expansion was greatest, whereas multiple sclerosis had the least, falling below healthy controls. A possible signature was seen in one related-CDR3 cluster, into which phylogenetic grouping placed the repertoires of 18 of 34 multiple sclerosis patients.

Source material: PBMCs. The sequence was obtained from a man aged 40-55 years with multiple sclerosis. The chain uses TRBV5-6 and TRBJ2-1; D ambiguous. The CDR3 here is CASSLRRNEQFF. In DNA form, the CDR3 reads TGTGCCAGCAGCTTGAGAAGGAATGAGCAGTTCTTC.